Listed below are T cell receptor beta chains from one sample, sequenced in a study of T cells in Graves' hyperthyroidism and ophthalmopathy. TCRdb re-derived calls from the multiplex PCR reads in MiXCR, one entry per CDR3 protein. The table lists 500,000 to 600,000 distinct CDR3 sequences, 40% to 55% of them singletons, with about 45% in the top ten. Sequenced sample: peripheral blood or thyroid tissue (not recorded which). Source of these receptors: an adult woman with Graves' disease, either hyperthyroidism or ophthalmopathy (not recorded which). CDR3s include the opening cysteine and the closing phenylalanine or tryptophan. D genes are given only for firm matches. Not all rows give a size; the values are once, few, many and, for expanded clones, a class.

>many|-|TRBV12-3/TRBV12-4|TRBJ2-6
CASSFSPSGANVLTF
TGTGCCAGCAGTTTTAGTCCCTCTGGGGCCAACGTCCTGACTTTC
>-|-|TRBV11-2|TRBJ2-2
CASSPYRELFF
TGTGCCAGCAGCCCATACCGGGAGCTGTTTTTT
>once|-|TRBV29-1|TRBJ2-7
CSVAENYEQYF
TGCAGCGTGGCCGAGAATTACGAGCAGTACTTC
>-|-|TRBV5-1|TRBJ2-6
CASSLYRSSGANVLTF
TGCGCCAGCAGCTTGTACCGAAGCTCTGGGGCCAACGTCCTGACTTTC
>-|-|TRBV2|TRBJ1-5
CASSYAGVGQPQHF
TGTGCCAGCAGTTACGCAGGGGTGGGTCAGCCCCAGCATTTT
>-|-|TRBV29-1|TRBJ1-2
CSGSGGYGYTF
TGCAGCGGGTCCGGGGGCTATGGCTACACCTTC
>many|-|TRBV11-2|TRBJ1-5
CASSLGGTQAQHF
TGTGCCAGCAGCTTAGGGGGCACTCAAGCCCAGCATTTT
>-|-|TRBV5-1|TRBJ2-7
CASSLGTGPSLHERYF
TGCGCCAGCAGCTTGGGCACGGGACCTTCCCTCCACGAGCGGTACTTC
>-|TRBD2|TRBV7-9|TRBJ2-7
CASSLEAGRVHEQYF
TGTGCTAGCAGCTTAGAGGCCGGGAGGGTCCACGAGCAGTACTTC
>few|-|TRBV20-1|TRBJ2-7
CSATGLGGSLGDEQYF
TGCAGTGCCACGGGACTAGGGGGCTCATTGGGGGACGAGCAGTACTTC
>-|TRBD1|TRBV20-1|TRBJ2-7
CSAWTGKRYEQYF
TGCAGTGCATGGACAGGGAAGAGGTACGAGCAGTACTTC
>-|TRBD2|TRBV2|TRBJ2-7
CASSYRTSGYEQYF
TGTGCCAGCAGTTATCGGACTAGCGGCTACGAGCAGTACTTC
>few|-|TRBV6-5|TRBJ1-5
CASTLLGVFNQPQHF
TGTGCCAGCACTCTACTGGGGGTTTTCAATCAGCCCCAGCATTTT
>-|TRBD1|TRBV9|TRBJ2-1
CASSTSLRGHEQFF
TGTGCCAGCAGCACCTCCCTCAGGGGGCATGAGCAGTTCTTC
>many|-|TRBV2|TRBJ1-1
CASSWDKGTEAFF
TGTGCCAGCAGTTGGGACAAGGGTACTGAAGCTTTCTTT
>-|-|TRBV7-8|TRBJ1-5
CASSLHRGGRQPQHF
TGTGCCAGCAGCCTCCATCGTGGGGGAAGGCAGCCCCAGCATTTT
>many|-|TRBV9|TRBJ2-2
CASSVAPTGAGTGELFF
TGTGCCAGCAGCGTAGCCCCAACGGGGGCAGGCACCGGGGAGCTGTTTTTT
>many|-|TRBV15|TRBJ2-7
CATSITGQATYEQYF
TGTGCCACCAGCATCACCGGGCAGGCCACCTACGAGCAGTACTTC
>few|-|TRBV10-3|TRBJ2-7
CAIGRELEQYF
TGTGCCATCGGTAGGGAACTCGAGCAGTACTTC
>-|TRBD1|TRBV6-5|TRBJ2-5
CATADRRGETQYF
TGTGCCACTGCGGACAGGCGAGGAGAGACCCAGTACTTC
>-|TRBD2|TRBV7-8|TRBJ2-5
CASSLWAGGKQETQYF
TGTGCCAGCAGCTTATGGGCGGGAGGGAAACAAGAGACCCAGTACTTC
>-|-|TRBV7-6|TRBJ1-5
CVSSPGASNQPQHF
TGTGTCAGCAGTCCCGGGGCTAGCAATCAGCCCCAGCATTTC
>-|-|TRBV29-1|TRBJ1-4
CSVAGNEKLFF
TGCAGCGTTGCGGGTAATGAAAAACTGTTTTTT
>many|-|TRBV12-3/TRBV12-4|TRBJ1-3
CASKRNGGAGTIYF
TGTGCCAGCAAGCGTAACGGCGGAGCGGGCACCATATATTTT
>many|-|TRBV19|TRBJ2-1
CASLGQRGGNEQFF
TGTGCCAGCCTTGGACAGCGAGGGGGCAATGAGCAGTTCTTC
>-|TRBD2|TRBV7-2|TRBJ2-7
CASSLELLAGGAYEQYF
TGTGCCAGCAGCTTAGAGCTACTGGCGGGAGGGGCCTACGAGCAGTACTTC
>-|TRBD1|TRBV6-6|TRBJ1-1
CASSSTGTGRNTEAFF
TGTGCCAGCAGTTCGACCGGGACAGGGAGGAACACTGAAGCTTTCTTT
>-|-|TRBV7-8|TRBJ1-5
CASGSDRNQPQHF
TGTGCCAGCGGGTCGGACAGAAATCAGCCCCAGCATTTT
>-|-|TRBV20-1|TRBJ1-3
CSARDSRTNTIYF
TGCAGTGCTAGGGACTCTAGAACAAACACCATATATTTT
>-|-|TRBV4-1|TRBJ2-5
CASSQEGREQETQYF
TGCGCCAGCAGCCAAGAAGGGCGGGAACAAGAGACCCAGTACTTC
>-|TRBD1|TRBV29-1|TRBJ1-1
CSVGQDTEAFF
TGCAGCGTAGGACAGGACACTGAAGCTTTCTTT
>-|-|TRBV7-6|TRBJ2-7
CASAPIASATSEQYF
TGTGCCAGCGCGCCCATCGCTAGCGCCACAAGCGAGCAGTACTTC
>-|TRBD2|TRBV10-3|TRBJ2-7
CAISLAPLAGNEQYF
TGTGCCATCAGTTTAGCCCCACTAGCGGGAAACGAGCAGTACTTC
>-|-|TRBV7-2|TRBJ2-5
CASSLDWGTQYF
TGTGCCAGCAGCTTAGACTGGGGGACCCAGTACTTC
>-|TRBD1|TRBV6-1|TRBJ1-1
CASSDMGQMNTEAFF
TGTGCCAGCAGTGATATGGGACAGATGAACACTGAAGCTTTCTTT
>-|-|TRBV29-1|TRBJ2-7
CSLRVPEQYF
TGCAGCTTAAGGGTCCCCGAGCAGTACTTC
>few|-|TRBV6-1|TRBJ1-1
CASRSMTGRTEAFF
TGTGCCAGCAGATCTATGACGGGACGGACTGAAGCTTTCTTT
>few|-|TRBV5-1|TRBJ2-2
CASSFEGFGELFF
TGCGCCAGCAGCTTTGAAGGGTTCGGGGAGCTGTTTTTT
>many|-|TRBV29-1|TRBJ1-3
CSVEGQVGNTIYF
TGCAGCGTTGAAGGCCAGGTGGGAAACACCATATATTTT
>-|TRBD1|TRBV7-9|TRBJ2-7
CASRSQGARIKQYF
TGTGCCAGCAGATCCCAGGGGGCAAGGATCAAGCAGTACTTC
>-|TRBD1|TRBV2|TRBJ1-5
CASSGPLGDRPDQPQHF
TGTGCCAGCAGCGGCCCCCTCGGGGACAGGCCGGACCAGCCCCAGCATTTT
>-|-|TRBV7-2|TRBJ2-7
CASSLPSLDEQYF
TGTGCCAGCAGCCTCCCTTCCCTAGACGAGCAGTACTTC
>-|TRBD1|TRBV5-1|TRBJ2-2
CASRFGQGTGELFF
TGCGCCAGCAGGTTCGGACAGGGCACCGGGGAGCTGTTTTTT
>many|TRBD2|TRBV12-3/TRBV12-4|TRBJ2-5
CASSSLAGSETQYF
TGTGCCAGCAGCTCCCTAGCGGGTTCGGAGACCCAGTACTTC
>-|TRBD2|TRBV11-2|TRBJ2-7
CASSAGRDAYEQYF
TGTGCCAGCAGCGCTGGGAGGGACGCCTACGAGCAGTACTTC
>many|-|TRBV6-5|TRBJ1-6
CASRDRQFYNSPLHF
TGTGCCAGCAGAGATCGACAGTTTTATAATTCACCCCTCCACTTT
>many|-|TRBV7-2|TRBJ2-2
CASSLRPVNTGELFF
TGTGCCAGCAGCTTAAGGCCGGTGAACACCGGGGAGCTGTTTTTT
>many|-|TRBV20-1|TRBJ1-1
CSARIHGKNTEAFF
TGCAGTGCTCGAATTCATGGGAAGAACACTGAAGCTTTCTTT